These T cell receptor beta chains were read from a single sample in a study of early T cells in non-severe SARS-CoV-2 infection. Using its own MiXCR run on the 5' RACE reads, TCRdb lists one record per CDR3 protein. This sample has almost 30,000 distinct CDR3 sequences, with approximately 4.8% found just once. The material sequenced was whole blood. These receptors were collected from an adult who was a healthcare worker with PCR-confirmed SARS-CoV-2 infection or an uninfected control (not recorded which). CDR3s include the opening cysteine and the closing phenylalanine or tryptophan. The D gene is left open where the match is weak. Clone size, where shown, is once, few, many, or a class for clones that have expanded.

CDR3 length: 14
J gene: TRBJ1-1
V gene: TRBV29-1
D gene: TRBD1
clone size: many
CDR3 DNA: TGCAGCGTGGCTCACCGGACAGGGCCCGGCGAAGCTTTCTTT
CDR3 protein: CSVAHRTGPGEAFF

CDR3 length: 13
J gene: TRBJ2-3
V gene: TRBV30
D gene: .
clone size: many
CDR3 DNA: TGTGCCTGGATCGCCGGGTGGGACGGGGCGCAGTATTTT
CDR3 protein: CAWIAGWDGAQYF

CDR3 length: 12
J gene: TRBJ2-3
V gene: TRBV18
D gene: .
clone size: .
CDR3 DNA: TGTGCCAGCGGGCGGGGCACAGATACGCAGTATTTT
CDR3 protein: CASGRGTDTQYF

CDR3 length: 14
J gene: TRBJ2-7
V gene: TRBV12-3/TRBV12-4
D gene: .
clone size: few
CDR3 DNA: TGTGCCAGCAGTTTAGGTCAGCCATATGACGAGCAGTACTTC
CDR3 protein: CASSLGQPYDEQYF

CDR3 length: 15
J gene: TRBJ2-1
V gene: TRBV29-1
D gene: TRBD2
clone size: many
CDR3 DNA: TGCAGCGTTGAACCCAGCGGGGGGGAATACAATGAGCAGTTCTTC
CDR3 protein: CSVEPSGGEYNEQFF

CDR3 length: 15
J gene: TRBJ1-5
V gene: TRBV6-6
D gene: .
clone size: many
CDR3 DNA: TGTGCCAGCAGTTCCACAGGTTATAGCAATCAGCCCCAGCATTTT
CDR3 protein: CASSSTGYSNQPQHF

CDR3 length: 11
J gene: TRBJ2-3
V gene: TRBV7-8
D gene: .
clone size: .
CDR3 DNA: TGTGCCAGCAGCTACACAGATACGCAGTATTTT
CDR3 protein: CASSYTDTQYF

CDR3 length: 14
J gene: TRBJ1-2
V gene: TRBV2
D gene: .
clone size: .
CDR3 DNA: TGTGCCAGCAGTGGGGGGGGGTCCTACTATGGCTACACCTTC
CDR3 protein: CASSGGGSYYGYTF

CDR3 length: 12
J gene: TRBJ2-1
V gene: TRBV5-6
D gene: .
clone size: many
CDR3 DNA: TGTGCCAGCAGCTCCGGACTATCCGGGCGGTTCTTC
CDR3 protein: CASSSGLSGRFF

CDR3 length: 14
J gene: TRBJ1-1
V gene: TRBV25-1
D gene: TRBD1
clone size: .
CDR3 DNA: TGTGCCAGCAGACCGGACACAGGGGTGGGTGAAGCTTTCTTT
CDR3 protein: CASRPDTGVGEAFF

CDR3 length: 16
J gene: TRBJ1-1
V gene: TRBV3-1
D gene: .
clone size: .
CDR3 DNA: TGTGCCAGCAGCCCTGGGGGACAACGGACGAACACTGAAGCTTTCTTT
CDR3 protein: CASSPGGQRTNTEAFF

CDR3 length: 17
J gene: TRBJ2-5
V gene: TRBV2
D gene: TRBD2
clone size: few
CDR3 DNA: TGTGCCAGCCGGGAGTTTGTGGGGACTAGCGGATGGAGGACCCAGTACTTC
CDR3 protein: CASREFVGTSGWRTQYF

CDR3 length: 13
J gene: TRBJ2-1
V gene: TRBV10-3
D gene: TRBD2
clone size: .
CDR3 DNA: TGTGCCATCAGTGACTCGACTAGCGGGTGGCAGTTCTTC
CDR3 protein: CAISDSTSGWQFF

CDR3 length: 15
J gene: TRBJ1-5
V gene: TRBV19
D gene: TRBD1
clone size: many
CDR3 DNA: TGTGCCAGTAGTCCACAGGGGGCTGGAAATCAGCCCCAGCATTTT
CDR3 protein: CASSPQGAGNQPQHF

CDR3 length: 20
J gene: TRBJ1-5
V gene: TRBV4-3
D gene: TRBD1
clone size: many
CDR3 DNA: TGCGCCAGCAGCCAAGACCCGATTTTCCCGGACAGGGAACCGCATCAGCCCCAGCATTTT
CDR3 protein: CASSQDPIFPDREPHQPQHF

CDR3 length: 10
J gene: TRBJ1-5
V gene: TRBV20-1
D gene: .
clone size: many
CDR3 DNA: TGCAGTACCGGTGGTGGGCCCCAGCATTTT
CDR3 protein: CSTGGGPQHF

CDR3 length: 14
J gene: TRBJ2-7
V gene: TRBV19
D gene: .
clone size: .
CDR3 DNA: TGTGCCAGTAGTTTGGACAGTGAGTCCTACGAGCAGTACTTC
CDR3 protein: CASSLDSESYEQYF

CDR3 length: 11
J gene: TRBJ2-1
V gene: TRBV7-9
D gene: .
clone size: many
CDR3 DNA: TGTGCCAGCAGCTTATACGGTGGGCAGTTCTTC
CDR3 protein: CASSLYGGQFF

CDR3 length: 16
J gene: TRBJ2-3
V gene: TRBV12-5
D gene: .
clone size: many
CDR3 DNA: TGTGCTAGTGGTTTGGTGCAGGGTAGCGGTGTCAATACGCAGTATTTT
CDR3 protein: CASGLVQGSGVNTQYF

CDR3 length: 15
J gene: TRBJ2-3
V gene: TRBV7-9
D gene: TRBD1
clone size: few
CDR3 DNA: TGTGCCAGCAGTTACAGGGGGCTGCGGCCAGATACGCAGTATTTT
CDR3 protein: CASSYRGLRPDTQYF